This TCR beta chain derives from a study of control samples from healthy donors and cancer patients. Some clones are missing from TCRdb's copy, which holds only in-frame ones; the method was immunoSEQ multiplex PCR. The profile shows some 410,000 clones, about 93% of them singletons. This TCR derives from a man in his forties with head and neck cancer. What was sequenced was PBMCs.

CDR3 sequence (DNA): TGTGCCAGTAGTCTTTTGGACAGCCGGGTAGGGCAGTTCTTC. Amino acid sequence: CASSLLDSRVGQFF. The chain uses TRBV19 and TRBJ2-1, with D perhaps matching TRBD1 (6 bases). This CDR3 is 14 amino acids long. The V end was cut by 5 bases, the J end by 12 bases, with 20 bases between. The V gene's germline CDR1 is LNHDA and CDR2 SQIVND (reference sequence).